This T cell receptor (beta chain) was documented in a study of shared clonotypes between healthy human individuals. Background on the study: The people who gave samples were two women and a few men aged 18 to 49. Study conclusions and caveats: An anticipated effect of sequencing depth on clonotype sharing among donors was recognized.

A word on this clone: Its target is unknown.

Deep level was the assay's run setting. Libraries were prepared by immunoSEQ multiplex PCR; TCRdb keeps only in-frame clonotypes and omits some of them. Of under 1,100,000 clones in the sample, about 80% were seen once. The CDR3 is 15 residues long. V was cut by 1 base and J by 5 bases, with 14 bases left in between. Germline CDR1 reads SGHNT; CDR2 reads YENEEA. This clonotype originated in a man between 18 and 29 years old in good health. Source material: memory CD4+ T cells sorted from blood. Subset in this sample: CD45RA-negative fraction. J is TRBJ2-5 and V is TRBV11-3, with D perhaps TRBD2 (5 bases). Here the CDR3 reads CASSLGTPGGETQYF. The DNA for the CDR3 is TGTGCCAGCAGCTTAGGTACCCCCGGCGGGGAGACCCAGTACTTC.